Below are 18 T cell receptor beta chains sequenced from a single sample in a study of T cell responses to AZD1222 COVID-19 vaccine. Produced via immunoSEQ multiplex PCR; TCRdb's table is partial and in-frame only. This sample has some 98,000 clones, with about 90% found just once. The sample consisted of peripheral blood, taken 28 days after the second AZD1222 dose. All receptors come from an adult who received the AZD1222 COVID-19 vaccine.

This chain links TRBV9 with TRBJ2-3, with D tentatively TRBD1 or TRBD2 (5 bases each). The CDR3 spans 15 residues. Germline assignment: CDR1 SGDLS and CDR2 YYNGEE. Trimming took 1 base from V and 4 from J, leaving 13 bases between them. CDR3 sequence reads: CASSVRSVGADTQYF. For the CDR3, the DNA is TGTGCCAGCAGCGTAAGGTCGGTGGGGGCAGATACGCAGTATTTT.

This clone was recorded once. The chain has TRBV3-1 (or the pseudogene TRBV3-2) and TRBJ2-2; no clear D. This CDR3 region has 12 residues. V was trimmed by 3 bases and J by 1 base, leaving 0 bases between them. Germline values: CDR1 LGHDT, CDR2 YNNKEL (reference sequence). DNA of the CDR3: TGTGCCAGCAGCCAGAACACCGGGGAGCTGTTTTTT. Translated, it gives CASSQNTGELFF.

V is TRBV18 and J is TRBJ2-5; D is unresolved. V lost 3 bases to trimming and J lost 6 bases, with 5 bases between them. The germline CDR1 and CDR2 sequences are KGHSH and LQKENI. This CDR3 has 11 residues. As DNA, the CDR3 is TGTGCCAGCTCACCGGACCAGACCCAGTACTTC. It yields the protein CASSPDQTQYF.

The V call is TRBV9, the J call TRBJ1-1; D remains ambiguous. This CDR3 has 15 residues. Trimming stripped 4 bases from V and 4 bases from J, with 17 bases between. Germline values: CDR1 SGDLS, CDR2 YYNGEE. Here the CDR3 DNA reads TGTGCCAGCAGCCCAACTCAGGTTTCCCCCACTGAAGCTTTCTTT. Protein product: CASSPTQVSPTEAFF.

The V gene is TRBV27, the J gene TRBJ2-2; TRBD1 agrees at 9 bases. CDR3 size: 15 residues. The J segment lost 1 base and the V segment lost 6 bases, leaving 3 bases of the junction unmatched. In germline, CDR1 is MNHEY, CDR2 SMNVEV (reference sequence). The CDR3 protein is CASRTGQGNTGELFF. The CDR3 region has the DNA TGTGCCAGCAGAACGGGACAGGGGAACACCGGGGAGCTGTTTTTT.

The gene calls are TRBV11-2 and TRBJ2-2; TRBD1 aligns across 8 bases. The CDR3 contains 16 residues. V trimming: 5 bases; J trimming: 2 bases; junction bases outside the gene matches: 7. CDR1 is SGHAT, CDR2 FQNNGV, per germline. In DNA, the CDR3 is TGTGCCAGCAGCCGAGACAGGGGTCCTAACACCGGGGAGCTGTTTTTT. It encodes CASSRDRGPNTGELFF. The full variable domain, with the rest looked up from reference TRBV11-2 and TRBJ2-2, is EAGVAQSPRYKIIEKRQSVAFWCNPISGHATLYWYQQILGQGPKLLIQFQNNGVVDDSQLPKDRFSAERLKGVDSTLKIQPAKLEDSAVYLCASSRDRGPNTGELFFGEGSRLTVL.

This clone was recorded many times. Other DNA variants within this sample encode the same CDR3. The chain employs TRBV27 and TRBJ2-7; 9 bases line up with TRBD2. CDR3 length: 14 residues. The ends lost 5 bases at V and 3 bases at J; junction bases unmatched: 5. CDR1 MNHEY and CDR2 SMNVEV come from the germline V gene (reference sequence). CDR3 sequence (DNA): TGTGCCAGCAGTCTTATAGCGGGAGTCTACGAGCAGTACTTC. Translation: CASSLIAGVYEQYF.

V usage is TRBV12-2 and J usage is TRBJ1-6; the table calls TRBD1, which could not be checked here. TRBV12-2 is an annotated pseudogene. This CDR3 has 17 residues. CDR3 loop: CASRCDRLSGRYSPLHF. The CDR3 bases are TGTGCAAGTCGCTGTGACAGGCTTTCGGGTCGGTACTCACCCCTCCACTTT.

J is TRBJ2-1 and V is TRBV6-2 or TRBV6-3; 14 positions match TRBD2. The ends lost 4 bases at V and 8 bases at J; junction bases unmatched: 7. The CDR3 extends over 16 amino acids. Germline values: CDR1 MNHEY, CDR2 SVGEGT. The CDR3 protein is CASSLAGTSGSYEQFF. The CDR3 region has the DNA TGTGCCAGCAGTTTGGCCGGGACTAGCGGGAGTTATGAGCAGTTCTTC.

The rearrangement joins TRBV30 to TRBJ1-5, with D hard to call. V shed 5 bases and J shed 4 bases, with 18 bases lying between them. The CDR3 covers 15 residues. Germline CDR1 is GTSNPN and CDR2 is SVGIG (reference sequence). The CDR3 DNA reads TGTGCCTGGGGCCGATGGGCAGGCATAAATCAGCCCCAGCATTTT. This gives the protein CAWGRWAGINQPQHF.

This chain's CDR3 is CASSFTRLAGPWDYNEQFF. In nucleotides, the CDR3 is TGTGCCAGCAGCTTCACTCGACTAGCGGGACCGTGGGACTACAATGAGCAGTTCTTC. The rearrangement links TRBV5-8 to TRBJ2-1, with 11 bases aligning to TRBD2. This CDR3 has 19 amino acids. Germline V gene sequence: CDR1 SGHTS, CDR2 YDEGEE. V lost 2 bases to trimming and J lost 3 bases; unmatched junction nucleotides: 13.

The chain employs TRBV19 and TRBJ2-1, with 11 bases identical to TRBD2. CDR1 and CDR2 (germline): LNHDA, SQIVND (reference sequence). The CDR3 runs 16 residues. The V and J ends lost 9 bases and 4 bases, in that order; junction bases with no gene match: 11. The CDR3 sequence: CASNTLAGGLYNEQFF. The CDR3 DNA sequence: TGTGCCAGCAATACTTTAGCGGGAGGGTTGTACAATGAGCAGTTCTTC. Combining the CDR3 with reference TRBV19 and TRBJ2-1 gives the whole variable domain DGGITQSPKYLFRKEGQNVTLSCEQNLNHDAMYWYRQDPGQGLRLIYYSQIVNDFQKGDIAEGYSVSREKKESFPLTVTSAQKNPTAFYLCASNTLAGGLYNEQFFGPGTRLTVL.

The CDR3 DNA follows: TGCGCCAGCAGCCGTTCAACTAGCGGAGTTAGCACAGATACGCAGTATTTT. This sequence encodes CASSRSTSGVSTDTQYF. The chain links TRBV4-1 to TRBJ2-3, with 8 bases matching TRBD2. The CDR3 is made up of 17 amino acids. V dropped 4 bases and J dropped 0; count of bases not matched to a gene: 9. Germline V gene lookup returns CDR1 MGHRA and CDR2 YSYEKL.

The CDR3 here is CASSFQARPSYEQYF. As DNA, the CDR3 is TGCGCCAGCAGCTTTCAAGCGAGACCTTCCTACGAGCAGTACTTC. The chain links TRBV5-1 to TRBJ2-7; D remains unclear. CDR1 SGHRS and CDR2 YFSETQ come from the germline V gene. V was clipped by 2 bases and J by 1 base, with 13 bases between them. The CDR3 is made up of 15 amino acids. Complete variable domain (other parts from reference TRBV5-1 and TRBJ2-7): KAGVTQTPRYLIKTRGQQVTLSCSPISGHRSVSWYQQTPGQGLQFLFEYFSETQRNKGNFPGRFSGRQFSNSRSEMNVSTLELGDSALYLCASSFQARPSYEQYFGPGTRLTVT.

This chain links TRBV7-2 with TRBJ2-2, with D perhaps TRBD1 (6 bases). The CDR3 consists of 14 residues. The germline gives CDR1 SGHTA, CDR2 FQGNSA. V shed 6 bases and J shed 1 base, with 9 bases lying between them. The CDR3 reads CASRNRENTGELFF. In DNA, the CDR3 is TGTGCCAGCAGAAACAGGGAGAACACCGGGGAGCTGTTTTTT.

This clone was observed a handful of times. The chain employs TRBV6-5 and TRBJ2-7; 7 bases fit TRBD1. CDR3 length: 14 residues. V was clipped by 8 bases and J by 4 bases; unmatched bases: 11. Looked up from germline, CDR1 is MNHEY and CDR2 is SVGAGI. In DNA form, the CDR3 reads TGTGCCAGCCTAGATCACAGGGGACGGTACGAGCAGTACTTC. Translating it yields CASLDHRGRYEQYF.

This sequence joins TRBV25-1 and TRBJ2-5; 8 bases match TRBD1. The J segment lost 2 bases and the V segment lost 1 base, leaving 6 bases of the junction unmatched. The CDR3 is made up of 16 amino acids. CDR1 and CDR2 (germline): MGHDK, SYGVNS. This chain's CDR3 is CASSEWTGSRQETQYF. DNA for the CDR3: TGTGCCAGCAGTGAATGGACAGGGTCGAGGCAAGAGACCCAGTACTTC.

The J gene is TRBJ1-1, the V gene TRBV5-4; the match to TRBD1 covers 7 bases. Germline V gene data show CDR1 as SGHNT and CDR2 as YYREEE (reference sequence). This CDR3 comprises 16 residues. The V gene end was trimmed by 4 bases and the J gene end by 1 base; junction bases not matched to a gene: 10. Here the CDR3 DNA reads TGTGCCAGCAGCCCACCCGCGGGACAGAGGAACACTGAAGCTTTCTTT. It is translated as CASSPPAGQRNTEAFF.